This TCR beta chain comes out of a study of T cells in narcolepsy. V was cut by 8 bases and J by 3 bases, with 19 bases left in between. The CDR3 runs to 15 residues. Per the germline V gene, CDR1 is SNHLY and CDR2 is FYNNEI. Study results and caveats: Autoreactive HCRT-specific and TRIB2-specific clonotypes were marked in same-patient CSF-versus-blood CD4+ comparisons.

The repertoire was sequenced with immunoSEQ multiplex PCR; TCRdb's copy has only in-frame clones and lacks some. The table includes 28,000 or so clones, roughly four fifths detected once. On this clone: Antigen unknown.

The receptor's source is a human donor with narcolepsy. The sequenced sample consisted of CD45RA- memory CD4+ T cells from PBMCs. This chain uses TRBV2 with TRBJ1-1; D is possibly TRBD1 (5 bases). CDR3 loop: CASRKGSRVYTEAFF. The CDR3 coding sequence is TGTGCCAGCCGAAAGGGGTCCAGGGTCTACACTGAAGCTTTCTTT. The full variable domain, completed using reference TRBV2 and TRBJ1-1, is EPEVTQTPSHQVTQMGQEVILRCVPISNHLYFYWYRQILGQKVEFLVSFYNNEISEKSEIFDDQFSVERPDGSNFTLKIRSTKLEDSAMYFCASRKGSRVYTEAFFGQGTRLTVV.